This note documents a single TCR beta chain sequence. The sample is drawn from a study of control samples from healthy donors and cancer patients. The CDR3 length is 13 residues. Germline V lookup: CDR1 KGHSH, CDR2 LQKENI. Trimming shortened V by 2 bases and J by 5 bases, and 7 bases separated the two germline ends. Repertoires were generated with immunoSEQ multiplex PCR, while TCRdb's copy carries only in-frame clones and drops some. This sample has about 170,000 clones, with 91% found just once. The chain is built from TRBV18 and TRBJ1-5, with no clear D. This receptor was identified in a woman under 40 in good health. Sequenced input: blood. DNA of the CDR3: TGTGCCAGCTCACCAGGGAACTATCAGCCCCAGCATTTT. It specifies CASSPGNYQPQHF.